The clone carrying this T cell receptor beta chain was seen ten or more times. These data come from a study of Graves' ophthalmopathy and Graves' hyperthyroidism. V lost 10 bases and J lost 5, with 14 bases in between. CDR1 and CDR2 from the germline V gene are MNHEY and SMNVEV (reference sequence). This CDR3 comprises 12 residues. Investigators amplified TCR beta CDR3 regions from RNA transcripts. The workflow started with a first-round RT-PCR run with HTBI primers and then moved on to a second-round multiplex PCR. TCRdb passed the multiplex PCR reads through MiXCR, listing each CDR3 protein once. Of 560,000 or so distinct CDR3 sequences listed, under 40% were seen once; the top ten hold about 4%.

This clonotype was obtained from an adult man with Graves' hyperthyroidism. Sequenced sample: peripheral blood or thyroid tissue (not recorded which). J is TRBJ2-5 and V is TRBV27, with D perhaps matching TRBD1 (6 bases). CDR3 in DNA: TGTGCCACCACGGACAGTACTGAGACCCAGTACTTC. Residues: CATTDSTETQYF.